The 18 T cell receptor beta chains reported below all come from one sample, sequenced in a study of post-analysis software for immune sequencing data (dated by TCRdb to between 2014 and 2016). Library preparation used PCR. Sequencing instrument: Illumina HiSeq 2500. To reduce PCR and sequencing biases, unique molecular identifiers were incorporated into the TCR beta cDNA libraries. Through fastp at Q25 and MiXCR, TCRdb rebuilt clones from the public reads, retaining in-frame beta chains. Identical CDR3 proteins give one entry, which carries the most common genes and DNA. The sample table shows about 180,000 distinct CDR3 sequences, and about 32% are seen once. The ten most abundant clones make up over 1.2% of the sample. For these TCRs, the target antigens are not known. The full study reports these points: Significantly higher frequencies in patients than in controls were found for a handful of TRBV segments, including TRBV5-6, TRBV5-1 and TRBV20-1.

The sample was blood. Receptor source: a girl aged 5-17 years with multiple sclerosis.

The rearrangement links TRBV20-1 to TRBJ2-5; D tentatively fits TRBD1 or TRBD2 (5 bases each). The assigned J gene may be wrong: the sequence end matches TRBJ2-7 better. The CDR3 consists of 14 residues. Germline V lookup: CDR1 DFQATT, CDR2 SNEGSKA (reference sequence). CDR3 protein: CSAGDGNLYNEQYF. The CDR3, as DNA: TGCAGTGCTGGGGACGGGAACCTATATAACGAGCAGTACTTC.

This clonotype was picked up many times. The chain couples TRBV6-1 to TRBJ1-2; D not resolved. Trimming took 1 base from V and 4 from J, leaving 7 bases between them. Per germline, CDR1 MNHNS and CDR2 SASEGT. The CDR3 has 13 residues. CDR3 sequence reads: CASSEGSTYGYTF. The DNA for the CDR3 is TGTGCCAGCAGTGAAGGATCCACCTATGGCTACACCTTC.

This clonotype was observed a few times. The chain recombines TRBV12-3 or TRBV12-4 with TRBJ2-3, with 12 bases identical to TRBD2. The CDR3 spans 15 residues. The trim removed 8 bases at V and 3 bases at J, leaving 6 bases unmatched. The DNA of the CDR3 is TGTGCCAGCGGTCTAGCGGGAGGGCCGACAGATACGCAGTATTTT. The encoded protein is CASGLAGGPTDTQYF.

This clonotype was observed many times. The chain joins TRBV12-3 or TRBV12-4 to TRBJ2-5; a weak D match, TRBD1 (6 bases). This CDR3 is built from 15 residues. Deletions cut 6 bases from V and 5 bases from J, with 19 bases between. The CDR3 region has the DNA TGTGCCAGCAGCTACCCGGGTCAGAGGGGGGAGACCCAGTACTTC. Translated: CASSYPGQRGETQYF.

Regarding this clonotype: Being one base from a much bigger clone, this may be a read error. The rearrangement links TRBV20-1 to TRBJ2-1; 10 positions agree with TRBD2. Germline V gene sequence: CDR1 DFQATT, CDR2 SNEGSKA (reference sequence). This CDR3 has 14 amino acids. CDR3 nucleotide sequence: TGCGGTGCCCCCGGACTAGCGGTGTACAATGAGCAGTTCTTC. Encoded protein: CGAPGLAVYNEQFF.

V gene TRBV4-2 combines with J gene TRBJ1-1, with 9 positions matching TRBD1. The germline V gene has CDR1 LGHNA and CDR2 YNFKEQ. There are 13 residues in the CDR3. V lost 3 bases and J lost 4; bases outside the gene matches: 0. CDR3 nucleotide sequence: TGTGCCAGCAGCCAGGACAGGGGCACTGAAGCTTTCTTT. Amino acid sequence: CASSQDRGTEAFF.

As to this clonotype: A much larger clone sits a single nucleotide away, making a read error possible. CDR3 DNA: TGTGCCAGCAGTTCCCCCGGGAGTAATGGCTGCACCTTC. Its translation is CASSSPGSNGCTF. This chain links TRBV12-3 or TRBV12-4 with TRBJ1-2; D is unresolved. The CDR3 is 13 amino acids.

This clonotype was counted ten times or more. CDR3 region: CSARRTSGLYEQYF. Written as DNA, the CDR3 is TGCAGTGCTAGGCGGACTAGCGGGTTGTACGAGCAGTACTTC. The chain has TRBV20-1 and TRBJ2-7; 11 positions agree with TRBD2. V lost 3 bases to trimming and J lost 4 bases; unmatched junction nucleotides: 5. The V gene's germline CDR1 is DFQATT and CDR2 SNEGSKA (reference sequence). CDR3 size: 14 residues.

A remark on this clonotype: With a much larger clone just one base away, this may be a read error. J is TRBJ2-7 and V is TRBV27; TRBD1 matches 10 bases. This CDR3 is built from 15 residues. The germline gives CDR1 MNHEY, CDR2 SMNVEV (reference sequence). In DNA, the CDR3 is TGTGCCCGCAGTGCGGACAGGGGGGGTTCCTACGAGCAGTACTTC. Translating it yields CARSADRGGSYEQYF.

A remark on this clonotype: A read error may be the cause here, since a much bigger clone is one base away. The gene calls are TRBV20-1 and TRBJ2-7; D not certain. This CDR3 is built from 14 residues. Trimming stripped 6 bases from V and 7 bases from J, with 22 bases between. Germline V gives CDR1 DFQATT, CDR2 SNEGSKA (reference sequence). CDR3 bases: TGCAGTGCGTCCGGACCCCAAAGGCGCAATGAGCAGTACTTC. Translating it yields CSASGPQRRNEQYF.

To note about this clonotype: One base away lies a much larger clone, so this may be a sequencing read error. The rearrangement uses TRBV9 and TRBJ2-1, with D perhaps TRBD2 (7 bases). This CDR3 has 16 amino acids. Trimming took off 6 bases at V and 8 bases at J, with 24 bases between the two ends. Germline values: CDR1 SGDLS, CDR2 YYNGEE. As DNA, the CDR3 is TGTGCCAGCACCAAGGGGGGGACTAATCTCCAGGATGAGCAGTTCTTC. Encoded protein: CASTKGGTNLQDEQFF.

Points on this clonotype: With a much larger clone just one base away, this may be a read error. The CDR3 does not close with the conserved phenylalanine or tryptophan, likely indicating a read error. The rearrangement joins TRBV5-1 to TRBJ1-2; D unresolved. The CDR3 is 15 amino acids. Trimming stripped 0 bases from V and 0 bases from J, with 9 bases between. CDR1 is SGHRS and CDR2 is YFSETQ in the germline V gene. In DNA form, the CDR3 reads TGCGCCAGCAGCTTGGACCTGGGTGCTAACTATGGCTACACCGTC. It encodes CASSLDLGANYGYTV.

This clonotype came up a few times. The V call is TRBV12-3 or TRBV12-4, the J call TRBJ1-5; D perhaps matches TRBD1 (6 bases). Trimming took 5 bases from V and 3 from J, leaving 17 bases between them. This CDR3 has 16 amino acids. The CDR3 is CASSPSRTGINQPQHF. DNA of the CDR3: TGTGCCAGCAGTCCCTCAAGAACAGGGATCAATCAGCCCCAGCATTTT.

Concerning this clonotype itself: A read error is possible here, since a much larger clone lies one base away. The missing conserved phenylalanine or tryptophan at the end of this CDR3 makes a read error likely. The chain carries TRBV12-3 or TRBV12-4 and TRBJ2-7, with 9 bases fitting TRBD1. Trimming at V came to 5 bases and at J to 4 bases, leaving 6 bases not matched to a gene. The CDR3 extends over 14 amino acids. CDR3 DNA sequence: TGTGCCAGCAGTACAGGGACAGGGAGATACGAGCAGTACTGC. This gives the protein CASSTGTGRYEQYC.

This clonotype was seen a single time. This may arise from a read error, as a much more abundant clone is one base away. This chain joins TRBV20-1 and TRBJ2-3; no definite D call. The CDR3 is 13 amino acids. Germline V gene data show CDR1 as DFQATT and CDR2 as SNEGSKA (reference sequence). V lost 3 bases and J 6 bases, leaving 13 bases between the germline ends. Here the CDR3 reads CSARKVTRDTQYF. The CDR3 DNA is TGCAGTGCTAGGAAGGTGACAAGGGATACGCAGTATTTT.

CDR3 sequence: CASSSSRWGAVNTEAFF. DNA for the CDR3: TGTGCCAGCAGTTCCAGCCGGTGGGGGGCGGTGAACACTGAAGCTTTCTTT. The rearrangement joins TRBV12-3 or TRBV12-4 to TRBJ1-1, with a tentative D call TRBD1 (6 bases). This CDR3 contains 17 residues. The ends were cut back, 4 bases at V and 0 bases at J, with 18 bases in the middle.

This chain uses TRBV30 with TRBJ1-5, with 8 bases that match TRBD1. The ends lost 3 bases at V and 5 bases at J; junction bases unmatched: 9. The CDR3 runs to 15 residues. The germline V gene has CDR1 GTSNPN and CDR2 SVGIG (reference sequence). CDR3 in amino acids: CAWSDGQGGYQPQHF. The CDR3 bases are TGTGCCTGGAGCGACGGACAGGGAGGCTATCAGCCCCAGCATTTT.

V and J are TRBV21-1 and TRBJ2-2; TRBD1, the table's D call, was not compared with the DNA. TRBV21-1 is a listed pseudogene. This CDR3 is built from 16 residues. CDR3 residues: CASIQRVRVGTGELFF. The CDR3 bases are TGTGCCAGCATCCAACGAGTCAGGGTGGGCACCGGGGAGCTGTTTTTT.